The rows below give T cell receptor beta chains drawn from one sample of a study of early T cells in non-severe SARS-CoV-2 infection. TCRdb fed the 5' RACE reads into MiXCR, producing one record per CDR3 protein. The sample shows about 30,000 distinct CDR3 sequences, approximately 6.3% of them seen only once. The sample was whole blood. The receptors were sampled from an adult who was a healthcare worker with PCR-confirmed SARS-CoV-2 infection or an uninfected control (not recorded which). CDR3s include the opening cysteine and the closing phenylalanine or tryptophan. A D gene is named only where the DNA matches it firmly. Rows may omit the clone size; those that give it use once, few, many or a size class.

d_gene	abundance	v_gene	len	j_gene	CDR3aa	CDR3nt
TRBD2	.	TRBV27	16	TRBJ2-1	CASSLLGTSGYNEQFF	TGTGCCAGCAGTTTGCTTGGGACTAGCGGCTACAATGAGCAGTTCTTC
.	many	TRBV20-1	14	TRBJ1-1	CSARQGSSKTEAFF	TGCAGTGCTAGGCAGGGGAGTTCGAAGACTGAAGCTTTCTTT
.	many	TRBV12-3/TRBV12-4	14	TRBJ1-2	CASTQNGVFYGYTF	TGTGCCAGCACTCAAAATGGGGTATTTTATGGCTACACCTTC
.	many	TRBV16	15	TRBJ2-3	CASSQSDRNTDTQYF	TGTGCCAGCAGCCAATCAGACAGGAACACAGATACGCAGTATTTT
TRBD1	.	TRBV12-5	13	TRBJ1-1	CASGLTGDTEAFF	TGTGCTAGTGGTTTGACAGGGGACACTGAAGCTTTCTTT
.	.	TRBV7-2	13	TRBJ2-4	CASSLVAKNIQYF	TGTGCCAGCAGCTTGGTAGCCAAAAACATTCAGTACTTC
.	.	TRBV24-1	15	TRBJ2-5	CATSEDGLSDETQYF	TGTGCCACCAGTGAAGACGGACTATCCGACGAGACCCAGTACTTC
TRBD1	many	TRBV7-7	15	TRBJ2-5	CASRHGTGVAETQYF	TGTGCTAGCAGACATGGGACAGGGGTCGCGGAGACCCAGTACTTC
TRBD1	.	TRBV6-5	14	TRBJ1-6	CASSLGQSNSPLHF	TGTGCCAGCAGTCTGGGACAGAGCAATTCACCCCTCCACTTT
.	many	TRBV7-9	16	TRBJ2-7	CASSLAGTIPSYEQYF	TGTGCCAGCAGCTTAGCCGGGACCATTCCCTCCTACGAGCAGTACTTC
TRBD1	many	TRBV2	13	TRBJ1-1	CASSRDRNTEAFF	TGTGCCAGCAGTCGGGACAGAAACACTGAAGCTTTCTTT
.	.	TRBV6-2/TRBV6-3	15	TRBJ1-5	CASTRAGDSNQPQHF	TGTGCCAGCACCCGAGCGGGGGATAGCAATCAGCCCCAGCATTTT
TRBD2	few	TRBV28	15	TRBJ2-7	CASSLSGRYSYEQYF	TGTGCCAGCAGTCTAAGCGGGAGATACTCCTACGAGCAGTACTTC
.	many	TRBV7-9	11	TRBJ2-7	CASSLKNEQYF	TGTGCCAGCAGCCTCAAAAACGAGCAGTACTTC
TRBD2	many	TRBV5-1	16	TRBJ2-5	CASSPGLATYQETQYF	TGCGCCAGCAGCCCGGGACTAGCGACTTACCAAGAGACCCAGTACTTC
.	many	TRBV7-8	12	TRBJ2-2	CASRLDSPELFF	TGTGCCAGCAGACTCGACAGTCCCGAGCTGTTTTTT
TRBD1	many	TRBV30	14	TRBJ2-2	CAWSTGDFTGELFF	TGTGCCTGGTCGACAGGGGATTTCACCGGGGAGCTGTTTTTT
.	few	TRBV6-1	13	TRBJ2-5	CASRGRNQETQYF	TGTGCCAGCAGAGGGCGGAACCAAGAGACCCAGTACTTC
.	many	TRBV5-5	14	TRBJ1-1	CASSQTEEATEAFF	TGTGCCAGCAGCCAAACAGAGGAAGCCACTGAAGCTTTCTTT
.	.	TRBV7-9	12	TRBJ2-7	CASSFGSGKQYF	TGTGCCAGCAGCTTTGGATCAGGGAAGCAGTACTTC
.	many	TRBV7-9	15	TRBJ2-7	CASSLAGSDGYEQYF	TGTGCCAGCAGCTTAGCCGGGAGTGATGGCTACGAGCAGTACTTC
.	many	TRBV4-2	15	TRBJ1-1	CASSQDGQLNTEAFF	TGTGCCAGCAGCCAAGACGGACAGTTGAACACTGAAGCTTTCTTT